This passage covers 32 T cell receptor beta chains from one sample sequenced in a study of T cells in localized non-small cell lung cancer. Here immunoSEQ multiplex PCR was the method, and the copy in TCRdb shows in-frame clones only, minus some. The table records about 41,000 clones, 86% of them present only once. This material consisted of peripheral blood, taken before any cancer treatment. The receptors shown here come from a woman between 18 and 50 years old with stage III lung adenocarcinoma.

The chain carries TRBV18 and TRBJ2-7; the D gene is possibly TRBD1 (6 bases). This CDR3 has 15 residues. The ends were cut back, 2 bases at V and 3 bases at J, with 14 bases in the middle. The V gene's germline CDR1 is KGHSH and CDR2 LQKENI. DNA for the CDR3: TGTGCCAGCTCACCATCCGAGGGGGTTGGCTACGAGCAGTACTTC. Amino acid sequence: CASSPSEGVGYEQYF. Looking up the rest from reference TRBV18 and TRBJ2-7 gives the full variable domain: NAGVMQNPRHLVRRRGQEARLRCSPMKGHSHVYWYRQLPEEGLKFMVYLQKENIIDESGMPKERFSAEFPKEGPSILRIQQVVRGDSAAYFCASSPSEGVGYEQYFGPGTRLTVT.

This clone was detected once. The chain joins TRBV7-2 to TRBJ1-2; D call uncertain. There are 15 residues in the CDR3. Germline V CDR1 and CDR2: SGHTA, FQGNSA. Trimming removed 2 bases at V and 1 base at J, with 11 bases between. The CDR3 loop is CASSLLQLLNYGYTF. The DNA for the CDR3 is TGTGCCAGCAGCTTATTACAGCTACTTAACTATGGCTACACCTTC.

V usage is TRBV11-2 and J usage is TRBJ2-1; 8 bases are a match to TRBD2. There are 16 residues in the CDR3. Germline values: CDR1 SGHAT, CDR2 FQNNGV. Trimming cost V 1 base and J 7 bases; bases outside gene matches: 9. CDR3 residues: CASSLVAGYSGNEQFF. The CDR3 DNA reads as TGTGCCAGCAGCTTAGTAGCGGGGTACTCTGGGAATGAGCAGTTCTTC.

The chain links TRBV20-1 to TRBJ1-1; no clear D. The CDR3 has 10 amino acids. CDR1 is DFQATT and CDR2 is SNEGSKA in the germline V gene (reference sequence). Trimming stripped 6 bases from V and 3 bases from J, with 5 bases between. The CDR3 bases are TGCAGTGCGGCGGACACTGAAGCTTTCTTT. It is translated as CSAADTEAFF.

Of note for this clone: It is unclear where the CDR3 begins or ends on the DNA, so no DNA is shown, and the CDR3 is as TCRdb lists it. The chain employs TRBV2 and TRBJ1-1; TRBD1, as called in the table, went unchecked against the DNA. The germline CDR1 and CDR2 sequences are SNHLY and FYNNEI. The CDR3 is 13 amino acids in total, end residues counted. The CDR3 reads CASILGRGLEAFF.

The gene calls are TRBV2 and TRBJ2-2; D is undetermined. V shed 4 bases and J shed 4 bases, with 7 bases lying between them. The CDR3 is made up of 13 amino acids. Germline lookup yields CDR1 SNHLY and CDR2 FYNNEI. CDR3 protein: CASSGKRTGELFF. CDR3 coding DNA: TGTGCCAGCAGTGGCAAGCGCACCGGGGAGCTGTTTTTT.

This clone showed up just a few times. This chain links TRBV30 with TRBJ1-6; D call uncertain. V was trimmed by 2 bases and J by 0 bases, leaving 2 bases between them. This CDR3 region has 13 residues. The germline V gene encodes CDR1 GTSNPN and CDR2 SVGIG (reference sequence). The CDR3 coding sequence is TGTGCCTGGAGTAGCTCCTATAATTCACCCCTCCACTTT. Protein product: CAWSSSYNSPLHF.

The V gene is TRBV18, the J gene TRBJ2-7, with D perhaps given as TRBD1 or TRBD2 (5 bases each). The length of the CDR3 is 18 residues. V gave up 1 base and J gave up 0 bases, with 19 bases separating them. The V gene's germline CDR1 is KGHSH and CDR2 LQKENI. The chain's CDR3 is CASSPLRAGTGASYEQYF. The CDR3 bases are TGTGCCAGCTCACCACTGAGGGCCGGAACAGGAGCCTCCTACGAGCAGTACTTC.

CDR3 sequence (DNA): TGTGCCAGTAGTCCAAAGGGGGGCTACGAGCAGTACTTC. It specifies CASSPKGGYEQYF. The chain couples TRBV19 to TRBJ2-7; D might be TRBD1 or TRBD2, each matching 6 bases. The CDR3 length is 13 residues. Germline lookup yields CDR1 LNHDA and CDR2 SQIVND (reference sequence). The V gene lost 5 bases and the J gene lost 3 bases, with 11 bases spanning the gap. The whole variable domain, remainder taken from reference TRBV19 and TRBJ2-7, is DGGITQSPKYLFRKEGQNVTLSCEQNLNHDAMYWYRQDPGQGLRLIYYSQIVNDFQKGDIAEGYSVSREKKESFPLTVTSAQKNPTAFYLCASSPKGGYEQYFGPGTRLTVT.

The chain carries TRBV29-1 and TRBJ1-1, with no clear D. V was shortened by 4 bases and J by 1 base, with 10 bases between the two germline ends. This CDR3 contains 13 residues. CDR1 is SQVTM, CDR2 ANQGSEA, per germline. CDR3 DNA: TGCAGCGTTGTAAGGGTTAAGAACACTGAAGCTTTCTTT. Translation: CSVVRVKNTEAFF.

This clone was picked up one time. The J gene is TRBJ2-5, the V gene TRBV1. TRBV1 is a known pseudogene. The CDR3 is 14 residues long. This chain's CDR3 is CTNIPDEGRETQYF. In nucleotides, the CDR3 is TGCACCAACATCCCTGACGAGGGACGGGAGACCCAGTACTTC.

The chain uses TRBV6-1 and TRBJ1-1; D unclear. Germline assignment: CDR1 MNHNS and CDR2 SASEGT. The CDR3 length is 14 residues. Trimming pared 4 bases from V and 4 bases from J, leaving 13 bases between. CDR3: CASSGTQTPTEAFF. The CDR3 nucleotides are TGTGCCAGCAGTGGAACCCAAACCCCCACTGAAGCTTTCTTT.

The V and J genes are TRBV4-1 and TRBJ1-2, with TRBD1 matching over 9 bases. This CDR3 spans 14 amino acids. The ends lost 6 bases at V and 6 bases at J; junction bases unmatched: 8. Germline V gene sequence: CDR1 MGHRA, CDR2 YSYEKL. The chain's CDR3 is CASRDGTGKDGYTF. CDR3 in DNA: TGCGCCAGCAGGGATGGGACAGGGAAAGATGGCTACACCTTC.

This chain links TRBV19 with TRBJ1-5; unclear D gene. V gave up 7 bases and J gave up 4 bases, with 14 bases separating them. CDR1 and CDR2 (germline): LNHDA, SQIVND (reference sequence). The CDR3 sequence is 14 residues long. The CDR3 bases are TGTGCCAGTACCGCCGGCACAGCGAATCAGCCCCAGCATTTT. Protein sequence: CASTAGTANQPQHF.

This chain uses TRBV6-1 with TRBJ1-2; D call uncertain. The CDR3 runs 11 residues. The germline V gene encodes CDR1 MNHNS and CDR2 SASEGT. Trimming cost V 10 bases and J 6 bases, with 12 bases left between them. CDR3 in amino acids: CATRVADGYTF. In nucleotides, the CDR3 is TGTGCCACCCGGGTAGCCGATGGCTACACCTTC.

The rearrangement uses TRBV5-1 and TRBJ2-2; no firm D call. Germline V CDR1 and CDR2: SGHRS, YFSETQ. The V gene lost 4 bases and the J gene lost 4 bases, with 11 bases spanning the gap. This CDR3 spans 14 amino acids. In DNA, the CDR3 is TGCGCCAGCAGCCCCGGGTCTCTCACCGGGGAGCTGTTTTTT. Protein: CASSPGSLTGELFF.

The CDR3 region is CASSPLPGGNQPQHF. CDR3 DNA: TGTGCCAGCAGCCCCCTCCCCGGGGGCAATCAGCCCCAGCATTTT. The J gene is TRBJ1-5, the V gene TRBV4-2; D is unresolved. Trimming pared 4 bases from V and 2 bases from J, leaving 12 bases between. From germline, CDR1 is LGHNA and CDR2 YNFKEQ. The CDR3 loop spans 15 amino acids.

The CDR3 bases are TGTGCCAGCAGTCTAAAACCTACTAGCGCGGAGACCCAGTACTTC. Protein product: CASSLKPTSAETQYF. The rearrangement joins TRBV5-6 to TRBJ2-5; 7 bases are a match to TRBD2. The germline V gene encodes CDR1 SGHDT and CDR2 YYEEEE. The CDR3 loop spans 15 amino acids. The ends lost 5 bases at V and 5 bases at J; junction bases unmatched: 12.

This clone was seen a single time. CDR3 DNA sequence: TGTGCCAGCAAGGGGGGCGGCACAGATACGCAGTATTTT. It codes for CASKGGGTDTQYF. The V gene is TRBV6-6, the J gene TRBJ2-3; the D gene could be TRBD1 or TRBD2 (6 bases each). The germline CDR1 and CDR2 sequences are MNHNY and SVGAGI (reference sequence). V was pared by 7 bases and J by 1 base, with 9 bases between. The CDR3 has 13 amino acids.

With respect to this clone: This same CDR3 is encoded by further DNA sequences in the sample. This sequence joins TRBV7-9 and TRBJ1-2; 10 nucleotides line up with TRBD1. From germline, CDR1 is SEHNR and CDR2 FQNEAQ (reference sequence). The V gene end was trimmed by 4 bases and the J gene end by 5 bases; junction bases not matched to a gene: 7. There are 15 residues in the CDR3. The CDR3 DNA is TGTGCCAGCAGCTATTCCGGGACAGGGGCTTATGGCTACACCTTC. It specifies CASSYSGTGAYGYTF.

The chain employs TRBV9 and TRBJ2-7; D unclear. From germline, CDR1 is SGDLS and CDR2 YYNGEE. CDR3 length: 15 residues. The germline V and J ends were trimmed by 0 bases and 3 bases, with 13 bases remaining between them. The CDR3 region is CASSVEPSGNYEQYF. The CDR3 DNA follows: TGTGCCAGCAGCGTAGAACCGTCCGGCAACTACGAGCAGTACTTC.

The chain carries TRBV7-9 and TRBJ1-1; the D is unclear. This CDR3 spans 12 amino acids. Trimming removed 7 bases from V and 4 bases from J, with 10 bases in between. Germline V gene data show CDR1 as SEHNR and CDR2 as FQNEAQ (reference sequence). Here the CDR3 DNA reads TGTGCCAGCAAAAGAGGGAGCACTGAAGCTTTCTTT. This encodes CASKRGSTEAFF.

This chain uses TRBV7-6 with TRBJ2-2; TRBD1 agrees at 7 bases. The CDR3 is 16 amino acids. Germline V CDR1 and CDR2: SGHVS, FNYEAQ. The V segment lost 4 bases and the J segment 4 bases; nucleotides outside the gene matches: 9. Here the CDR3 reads CASSSPTGVGTGELFF. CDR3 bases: TGTGCCAGCAGCTCCCCAACAGGGGTGGGCACCGGGGAGCTGTTTTTT.

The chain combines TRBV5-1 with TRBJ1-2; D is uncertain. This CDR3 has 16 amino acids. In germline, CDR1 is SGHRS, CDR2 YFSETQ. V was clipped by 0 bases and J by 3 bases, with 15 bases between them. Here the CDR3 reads CASSLGQPPEDYGYTF. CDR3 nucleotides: TGCGCCAGCAGCTTGGGCCAGCCACCAGAGGACTATGGCTACACCTTC.

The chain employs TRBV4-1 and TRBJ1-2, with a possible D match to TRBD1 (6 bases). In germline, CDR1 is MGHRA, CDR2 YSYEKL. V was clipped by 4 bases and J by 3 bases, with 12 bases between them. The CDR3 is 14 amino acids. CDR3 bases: TGCGCCAGCAGCCCAGTACAGGGAGACTATGGCTACACCTTC. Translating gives CASSPVQGDYGYTF.

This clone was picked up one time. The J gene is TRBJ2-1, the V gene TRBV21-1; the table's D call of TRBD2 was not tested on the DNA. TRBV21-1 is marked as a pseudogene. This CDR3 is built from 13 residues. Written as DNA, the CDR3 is TGTGCCAGCAGCACGGCCACTCCGGGGGAGCAGTTCTTC. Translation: CASSTATPGEQFF.

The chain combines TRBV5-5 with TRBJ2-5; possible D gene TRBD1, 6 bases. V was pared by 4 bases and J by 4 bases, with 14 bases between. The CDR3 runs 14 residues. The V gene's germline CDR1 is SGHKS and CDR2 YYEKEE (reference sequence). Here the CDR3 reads CASSRGHASETQYF. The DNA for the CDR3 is TGTGCCAGCAGCAGGGGACACGCTTCAGAGACCCAGTACTTC.

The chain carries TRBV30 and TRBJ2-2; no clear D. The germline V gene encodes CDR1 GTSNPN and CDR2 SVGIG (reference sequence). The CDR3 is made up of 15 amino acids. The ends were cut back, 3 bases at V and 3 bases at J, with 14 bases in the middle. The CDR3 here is CAWRRSTADTGELFF. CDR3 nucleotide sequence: TGTGCCTGGAGGCGGTCCACCGCGGACACCGGGGAGCTGTTTTTT.

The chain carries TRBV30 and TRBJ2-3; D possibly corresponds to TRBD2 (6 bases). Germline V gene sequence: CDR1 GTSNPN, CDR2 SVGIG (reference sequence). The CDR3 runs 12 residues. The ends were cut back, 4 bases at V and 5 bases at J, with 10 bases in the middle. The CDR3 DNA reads TGTGCCTGGATAACCGGGGGAGATACGCAGTATTTT. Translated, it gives CAWITGGDTQYF.

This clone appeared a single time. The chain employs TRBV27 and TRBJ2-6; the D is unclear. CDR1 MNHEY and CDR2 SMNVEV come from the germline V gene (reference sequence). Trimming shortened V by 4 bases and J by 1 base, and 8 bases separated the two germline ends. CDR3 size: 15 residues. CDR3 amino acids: CASSSPSSGANVLTF. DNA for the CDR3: TGTGCCAGCAGTTCCCCCTCGTCTGGGGCCAACGTCCTGACTTTC.

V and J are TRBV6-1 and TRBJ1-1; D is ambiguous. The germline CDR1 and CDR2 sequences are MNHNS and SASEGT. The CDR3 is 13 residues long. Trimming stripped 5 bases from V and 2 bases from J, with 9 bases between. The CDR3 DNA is TGTGCCAGCAGTCCCCTATATAACACTGAAGCTTTCTTT. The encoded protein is CASSPLYNTEAFF.

CDR3 DNA: TGTGCCTGGGGACCCGGTCCCAATGAGCAGTTCTTC. Amino acid sequence: CAWGPGPNEQFF. The chain uses TRBV30 and TRBJ2-1; D is unclear. Germline CDR1 is GTSNPN and CDR2 is SVGIG (reference sequence). Trimming removed 5 bases at V and 6 bases at J, with 11 bases between. CDR3 length: 12 residues.